The T cell receptor (beta chain) under discussion was sequenced for a study of blood T cell repertoires in COVID-19. The wider study: Acute-phase and convalescent COVID-19 samples originated in the United States, Italy and Spain.

Original processing methods: Scientists estimated how many nucleated cells there were by amplifying reference gene primers. The method was immunoSEQ multiplex PCR; TCRdb's version includes in-frame clones alone and lacks a portion of them. The DNA gave D and trimming, while V, J and clone size come from that table. The sample contains around 190,000 clones, about 83% of which appear only once. Participants, about 18 to 90 years old, spanned under 25 US areas. V shed 9 bases and J 2 bases; nucleotides not matched to a gene: 5. Germline CDR1 is KGHDR and CDR2 is SFDVKD. The CDR3 runs 13 residues. The source of this sequence is a middle-aged man with acute COVID-19. What was sequenced was PBMCs or T cells enriched from blood (not recorded which). The chain links TRBV24-1 to TRBJ2-7, with TRBD1 matching 8 bases. The CDR3 region is CATSQGATYEQYF. Written as DNA, the CDR3 is TGTGCCACCTCCCAGGGGGCAACCTACGAGCAGTACTTC.